The T cell receptor beta chain described here comes from a study of shared clonotypes between healthy human individuals. This clone appeared once. The CDR3 covers 17 residues. Trimming removed 6 bases from V and 0 bases from J; junction bases left unmatched: 12. The germline V gene encodes CDR1 SQVTM and CDR2 ANQGSEA. TCRdb keeps only in-frame clones here, not all; method: immunoSEQ multiplex PCR. The sample includes millions of clones, roughly 94% seen only once; the top ten take 0.13%. The chain employs TRBV29-1 and TRBJ2-1; TRBD2 agrees at 9 bases. Sequenced sample: naive CD4+ T cells sorted from blood. This sample's subset: CD45RA+ positively selected. This sequence was found in a man between 18 and 29 years old in good health. This CDR3 is CSVISGSKWSSYNEQFF. The CDR3 DNA is TGCAGCGTGATTAGCGGGAGCAAATGGAGCTCCTACAATGAGCAGTTCTTC.